What follows are 29 T cell receptor beta chains derived from one specimen sequenced in a study of cytomegalovirus exposure and HLA in healthy donors. 13 Jbeta primers and 60 Vbeta primers were used for the PCR. Data came from immunoSEQ multiplex PCR; TCRdb stores just in-frame clones and leaves some out. The table lists roughly 170,000 clones, less than 85% of them singletons. The specimen was PBMCs. Source of these receptors: a boy aged 5 to 17 in good health and CMV-seronegative.

This clone has a handful of counts. V is TRBV6-1 and J is TRBJ2-3; 7 bases line up with TRBD1. The CDR3 is made up of 15 amino acids. CDR1 and CDR2 (germline): MNHNS, SASEGT. V gave up 6 bases and J gave up 6 bases; unmatched junction bases: 12. The CDR3 DNA reads TGTGCCAGCAGCGCGACAGGGATACCCCGGGATACGCAGTATTTT. Amino acid sequence: CASSATGIPRDTQYF.

V and J are TRBV7-9 and TRBJ2-1, with D possibly matching TRBD2 (5 bases). Deletions cut 5 bases from V and 7 bases from J, with 12 bases between. The CDR3 sequence is 13 residues long. Germline CDR1 is SEHNR and CDR2 is FQNEAQ (reference sequence). The CDR3 DNA reads as TGTGCCAGCAGCCACCTGAGAGGGAATGAGCAGTTCTTC. The encoded protein is CASSHLRGNEQFF.

This rearrangement joins TRBV13 to TRBJ2-2, with 8 bases matching TRBD2. V was clipped by 3 bases and J by 5 bases; unmatched bases: 11. The CDR3 totals 17 residues. Looked up from germline, CDR1 is PRHDT and CDR2 is FYEKMQ (reference sequence). The DNA for the CDR3 is TGTGCCAGCAGCTTGGTAGCGGGATCGCCGCGGACCGGGGAGCTGTTTTTT. Encoded protein: CASSLVAGSPRTGELFF.

The rearrangement links TRBV7-3 to TRBJ2-2, with D tentatively TRBD2 (5 bases). Looked up from germline, CDR1 is SGHTA and CDR2 is FQGTGA. The germline V and J ends were trimmed by 1 base and 6 bases, with 15 bases remaining between them. The CDR3 sequence is 16 residues long. The CDR3 DNA follows: TGTGCCAGCAGCTTAAGGCGCGAGTTCGGGGCCGGGGAGCTGTTTTTT. Amino acid sequence: CASSLRREFGAGELFF.

This chain links TRBV6-5 with TRBJ2-1; 10 nucleotides agree with TRBD1. The CDR3 runs 15 residues. Germline V gene sequence: CDR1 MNHEY, CDR2 SVGAGI. J gave up 2 bases and V 6 bases, and 4 bases lay outside the gene matches. CDR3 sequence reads: CASSPGTGAYNEQFF. CDR3 nucleotide sequence: TGTGCCAGCAGCCCCGGGACAGGGGCCTACAATGAGCAGTTCTTC.

The chain carries TRBV29-1 and TRBJ2-7; no reliable D call. This CDR3 has 14 amino acids. V was shortened by 2 bases and J by 2 bases, with 13 bases between the two germline ends. Germline CDR1 SQVTM, CDR2 ANQGSEA. The CDR3 coding sequence is TGCAGCGTTGAAACAGCAGGCATGCCCTACGAGCAGTACTTC. Amino acids: CSVETAGMPYEQYF.

CDR3 coding DNA: TGTGCCAGCAGAGAAACCGGGACTTACAACCACGAGCAGTACTTC. Translated, it gives CASRETGTYNHEQYF. The V call is TRBV11-2, the J call TRBJ2-5; tentative D call: TRBD2 (6 bases). The J call may be wrong; the DNA end is better matched by TRBJ2-7. Germline V gene lookup returns CDR1 SGHAT and CDR2 FQNNGV. This CDR3 is 15 amino acids long.

This chain uses TRBV5-6 with TRBJ1-4; possible D gene TRBD1, 5 bases. Germline V lookup: CDR1 SGHDT, CDR2 YYEEEE. The CDR3 contains 14 residues. V lost 4 bases, J lost 5 bases, and 12 bases lay in between. The CDR3 protein is CASSTLRGNEKLFF. CDR3 DNA sequence: TGTGCCAGCAGCACTCTTCGGGGGAATGAAAAACTGTTTTTT. The variable domain in full, with the rest retrieved from reference TRBV5-6 and TRBJ1-4, is DAGVTQSPTHLIKTRGQQVTLRCSPKSGHDTVSWYQQALGQGPQFIFQYYEEEERQRGNFPDRFSGHQFPNYSSELNVNALLLGDSALYLCASSTLRGNEKLFFGSGTQLSVL.

The CDR3: CASSPGLAVYNEQFF. The DNA for the CDR3 is TGTGCCAGCAGCCCCGGACTAGCGGTCTACAATGAGCAGTTCTTC. The V call is TRBV5-6, the J call TRBJ2-1, with 10 bases aligning to TRBD2. J lost 3 bases, V lost 4 bases, and 4 bases had no gene match. The CDR3 has 15 amino acids. The germline V gene has CDR1 SGHDT and CDR2 YYEEEE.

CDR3 coding DNA: TGTGCCACCAGCAGAGATCGTAAGACAGGGGATTCTAAAAACACAGATACGCAGTATTTT. The encoded protein is CATSRDRKTGDSKNTDTQYF. The chain uses TRBV15 and TRBJ2-3; 8 bases are shared with TRBD1. This CDR3 spans 20 amino acids. The V and J ends lost 0 bases and 2 bases, in that order; junction bases with no gene match: 16. Germline V gene sequence: CDR1 LNHNV, CDR2 YYDKDF (reference sequence).

This clone was observed once. The gene calls are TRBV7-2 and TRBJ1-4; TRBD1 agrees at 10 bases. This CDR3 has 14 amino acids. Unmatched junction bases numbered 3, after V lost 3 bases and J lost 8 bases. Germline V gene data show CDR1 as SGHTA and CDR2 as FQGNSA. CDR3: CASSFGTGEEKLFF. The CDR3, as DNA: TGTGCCAGCAGCTTCGGGACAGGGGAGGAAAAACTGTTTTTT.

V is TRBV7-9 and J is TRBJ2-2; 9 nucleotides align to TRBD1. CDR3 length: 15 amino acids. Germline trimming cut 5 bases from V and 2 bases from J; bases unmatched to any gene: 3. The V gene's germline CDR1 is SEHNR and CDR2 FQNEAQ (reference sequence). DNA of the CDR3: TGTGCCAGCAGCGGGGGACAGGGCAACACCGGGGAGCTGTTTTTT. Its protein product is CASSGGQGNTGELFF.

The CDR3 DNA reads as TGCAGCTTTTTCAACGGGGTCCACGAGCAGTACTTC. Its protein product is CSFFNGVHEQYF. This chain uses TRBV29-1 with TRBJ2-7, with D maybe TRBD2 (5 bases). The length of the CDR3 is 12 residues. The germline V gene encodes CDR1 SQVTM and CDR2 ANQGSEA. V lost 8 bases and J 5 bases, leaving 16 bases between the germline ends.

This sequence joins TRBV30 and TRBJ2-1; D uncertain. V lost 0 bases and J 7 bases, leaving 7 bases between the germline ends. The CDR3 has 12 residues. The V gene's germline CDR1 is GTSNPN and CDR2 SVGIG (reference sequence). CDR3 nucleotide sequence: TGTGCCTGGAGTGTAGCCATAAATGAGCAGTTCTTC. It yields the protein CAWSVAINEQFF.

The chain recombines TRBV6-1 with TRBJ2-5; 8 bases are shared with TRBD2. This CDR3 spans 16 amino acids. With V trimmed by 4 bases and J by 7 bases, 14 bases remained unmatched. Germline CDR1 reads MNHNS; CDR2 reads SASEGT. The CDR3 loop is CASSVHVDRSGGTQYF. The CDR3 DNA reads as TGTGCCAGCAGTGTTCATGTAGACCGCAGCGGGGGGACCCAGTACTTC.

The rearrangement uses TRBV14 and TRBJ1-2, with D unclear. The CDR3 consists of 13 residues. V was pared by 5 bases and J by 2 bases, with 9 bases between. Germline-derived CDR1 and CDR2 are SGHDN and FVKESK. The CDR3, as DNA: TGTGCCAGCAGCGCCAGAGCGAACTATGGCTACACCTTC. Translated: CASSARANYGYTF.

The chain carries TRBV18 and TRBJ1-2, with 10 bases lining up with TRBD1. V shed 4 bases, J shed 6 bases, and the junction held 8 bases outside the gene matches. CDR1 and CDR2 from the germline V gene are KGHSH and LQKENI. The CDR3 is made up of 15 amino acids. As DNA, the CDR3 is TGTGCCAGCTCACAACCGGGACAGGGGTTGAATGGCTACACCTTC. It specifies CASSQPGQGLNGYTF.

CDR3 sequence reads: CASSQTSGGPIYEQYF. The DNA of the CDR3 is TGTGCCAGCAGCCAGACTAGCGGGGGGCCTATCTACGAGCAGTACTTC. The gene calls are TRBV7-2 and TRBJ2-7, with 13 bases identical to TRBD2. The V gene end was trimmed by 5 bases and the J gene end by 3 bases; junction bases not matched to a gene: 7. Germline V gene data show CDR1 as SGHTA and CDR2 as FQGNSA. This CDR3 is 16 amino acids long.

The gene calls are TRBV7-9 and TRBJ2-3, with 7 bases aligning to TRBD2. This CDR3 is 17 amino acids long. Germline values: CDR1 SEHNR, CDR2 FQNEAQ (reference sequence). The J segment lost 5 bases and the V segment lost 2 bases, leaving 13 bases of the junction unmatched. The chain's CDR3 is CASSLSFLGGAGDTQYF. DNA of the CDR3: TGTGCCAGCAGCTTATCTTTCTTGGGAGGGGCTGGAGATACGCAGTATTTT.

This chain links TRBV7-2 with TRBJ1-2; 8 bases match TRBD1. Germline V gene data show CDR1 as SGHTA and CDR2 as FQGNSA. Losses at the gene ends were 2 bases for V and 6 bases for J; bases not matched to a gene: 5. The CDR3 has 14 residues. As DNA, the CDR3 is TGTGCCAGCAGCTTAAGCAGGGGGCGCGATGGCTACACCTTC. Translated, it gives CASSLSRGRDGYTF.

The rearrangement joins TRBV6-5 to TRBJ2-7; TRBD2 is a possible D gene (5 bases). In germline, CDR1 is MNHEY, CDR2 SVGAGI. V dropped 2 bases and J dropped 4 bases, with 15 bases sitting between them. The CDR3 covers 15 residues. CDR3 loop: CASSYRESFAYEQYF. In nucleotides, the CDR3 is TGTGCCAGCAGTTACAGGGAGAGCTTCGCTTACGAGCAGTACTTC.

The chain has TRBV7-8 and TRBJ1-1, with TRBD1 matching 7 bases. V shed 4 bases, J shed 8 bases, and the junction held 1 base outside the gene matches. The CDR3 has 11 residues. Germline CDR1 SGHVS, CDR2 FQNEAQ. CDR3 sequence reads: CASSSQGEAFF. CDR3 coding DNA: TGTGCCAGCAGCTCACAGGGGGAAGCTTTCTTT.

V usage is TRBV29-1 and J usage is TRBJ2-7; 11 bases match TRBD2. The junction had 6 bases not matched to a gene; V was cut back by 3 bases and J by 2 bases. The germline V gene encodes CDR1 SQVTM and CDR2 ANQGSEA. The CDR3 is made up of 15 amino acids. CDR3 nucleotides: TGCAGCGTTGATGAAGGGACTAGCGGTACCTACGAGCAGTACTTC. Translating it yields CSVDEGTSGTYEQYF.

This chain joins TRBV29-1 and TRBJ2-7; possibly TRBD1 for D (6 bases). The CDR3 length is 12 residues. Germline V CDR1 and CDR2: SQVTM, ANQGSEA. Trimming took off 4 bases at V and 1 base at J, with 8 bases between the two ends. The CDR3: CSVATGSYEQYF. The CDR3 nucleotides read TGCAGCGTTGCGACAGGTTCCTACGAGCAGTACTTC.

In its sample, this clone was seen once. This sequence joins TRBV6-5 and TRBJ2-7; 9 nucleotides match TRBD2. Germline trimming cut 5 bases from V and 4 bases from J; bases unmatched to any gene: 6. The length of the CDR3 is 14 residues. The germline V gene has CDR1 MNHEY and CDR2 SVGAGI. CDR3 in amino acids: CASSARGGEYEQYF. The CDR3 DNA sequence: TGTGCCAGCAGTGCTCGCGGGGGGGAATACGAGCAGTACTTC.

This sequence joins TRBV7-2 and TRBJ2-3; maybe TRBD2 (5 bases). The ends were cut back, 3 bases at V and 3 bases at J, with 10 bases in the middle. Germline V gene sequence: CDR1 SGHTA, CDR2 FQGNSA. The CDR3 length is 14 residues. This CDR3 is CASSFPPGTDTQYF. The CDR3 DNA is TGTGCCAGCAGCTTTCCCCCGGGGACAGATACGCAGTATTTT.

The rearrangement uses TRBV4-2 and TRBJ2-3; weak D call: TRBD2 (5 bases). CDR1 is LGHNA, CDR2 YNFKEQ, per germline. CDR3 length: 13 amino acids. The V end lost 6 bases, the J end lost 2 bases, and 9 bases lay between the germline ends. For the CDR3, the DNA is TGTGCCAGCAGTTTCGACTACACAGATACGCAGTATTTT. This encodes CASSFDYTDTQYF.

The rearrangement joins TRBV2 to TRBJ2-1; no firm D call. Germline CDR1 SNHLY, CDR2 FYNNEI. Trimming removed 2 bases at V and 11 bases at J, with 4 bases between. This CDR3 has 10 residues. The CDR3 DNA follows: TGTGCCAGCAGTGAAAGCCAGCAGTTCTTC. Its protein product is CASSESQQFF.

This rearrangement joins TRBV19 to TRBJ2-2; TRBD1 agrees at 9 bases. Unmatched junction bases numbered 7, after V lost 5 bases and J lost 3 bases. The CDR3 length is 16 residues. The germline CDR1 and CDR2 sequences are LNHDA and SQIVND (reference sequence). CDR3 coding DNA: TGTGCCAGTAGTTATGGACAGGGGTACGACACCGGGGAGCTGTTTTTT. Amino acid sequence: CASSYGQGYDTGELFF.